Below are 6 T cell receptor beta chains sequenced from a single sample in a study of cytomegalovirus exposure and HLA in healthy donors. Researchers ran the PCR with 60 Vbeta and 13 Jbeta primers. TCRdb keeps only in-frame clones here, not all; method: immunoSEQ multiplex PCR. The data contain 150,000 or so clones, 70% to 85% of them seen just once; the ten biggest clones take up around 2%. The sequenced material came from PBMCs. The receptors stem from a middle-aged woman in good health and CMV-seronegative.

A few counts support this clone. The genes are TRBV18 and TRBJ2-5; 15 bases align to TRBD2. The germline gives CDR1 KGHSH, CDR2 LQKENI. CDR3 length: 19 residues. Losses at the gene ends were 6 bases for V and 7 bases for J; bases not matched to a gene: 18. CDR3 region: CASSPRGLAGGPSSGTQYF. The CDR3 DNA reads TGTGCCAGCTCTCCCCGTGGACTAGCGGGAGGGCCCTCGAGTGGGACCCAGTACTTC.

The V call is TRBV29-1, the J call TRBJ2-2; a weak D match, TRBD1 (6 bases). The germline V gene encodes CDR1 SQVTM and CDR2 ANQGSEA. V dropped 3 bases and J dropped 0 bases, with 8 bases sitting between them. The CDR3 covers 14 residues. As DNA, the CDR3 is TGCAGCGTTGACAGGGGTACGAACACCGGGGAGCTGTTTTTT. Its translation: CSVDRGTNTGELFF.

The chain combines TRBV28 with TRBJ2-7; D uncertain. The germline gives CDR1 MDHEN, CDR2 SYDVKM. The CDR3 loop spans 13 amino acids. Trimming pared 1 base from V and 4 bases from J, leaving 8 bases between. The DNA of the CDR3 is TGTGCCAGCAGTTTATTGGGCCCTTACGAGCAGTACTTC. Protein product: CASSLLGPYEQYF.

The CDR3 DNA is TGCGCCAGCAAAGCTGACTACGAGCAGTACTTC. It yields the protein CASKADYEQYF. The V gene is TRBV5-1, the J gene TRBJ2-7; D call uncertain. Trimming took off 6 bases at V and 3 bases at J, with 7 bases between the two ends. Germline V gene sequence: CDR1 SGHRS, CDR2 YFSETQ. This CDR3 contains 11 residues.

V is TRBV28 and J is TRBJ2-7; possibly TRBD2 for D (6 bases). Germline CDR1 reads MDHEN; CDR2 reads SYDVKM. Trimming pared 6 bases from V and 5 bases from J, leaving 26 bases between. The CDR3 sequence is 17 residues long. The CDR3 DNA follows: TGTGCCAGCAGCATATGGGGCTTTTTAGGAGGGTCCCACGAGCAGTACTTC. Protein product: CASSIWGFLGGSHEQYF. Looking up the rest from reference TRBV28 and TRBJ2-7 gives the full variable domain: DVKVTQSSRYLVKRTGEKVFLECVQDMDHENMFWYRQDPGLGLRLIYFSYDVKMKEKGDIPEGYSVSREKKERFSLILESASTNQTSMYLCASSIWGFLGGSHEQYFGPGTRLTVT.

The chain combines TRBV28 with TRBJ2-3; TRBD2 aligns across 7 bases. The CDR3 runs 16 residues. The germline V gene has CDR1 MDHEN and CDR2 SYDVKM. The J segment lost 4 bases and the V segment lost 3 bases, leaving 10 bases of the junction unmatched. The DNA of the CDR3 is TGTGCCAGCAGTTTTATCTTCGCGGGAGTTGCAGATACGCAGTATTTT. This codes for CASSFIFAGVADTQYF.